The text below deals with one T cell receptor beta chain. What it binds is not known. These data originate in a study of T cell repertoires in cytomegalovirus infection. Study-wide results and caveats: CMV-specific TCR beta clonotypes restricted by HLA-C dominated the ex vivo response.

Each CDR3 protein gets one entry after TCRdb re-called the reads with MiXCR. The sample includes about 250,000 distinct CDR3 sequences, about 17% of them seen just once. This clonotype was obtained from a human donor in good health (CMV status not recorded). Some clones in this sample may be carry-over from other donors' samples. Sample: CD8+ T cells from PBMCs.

The CDR3 reads CASSFRDRLSYEQYF. In DNA form, the CDR3 reads TGTGCCAGCAGTTTCAGGGACAGACTCTCCTACGAGCAGTACTTC. The gene calls are TRBV12-3 or TRBV12-4 and TRBJ2-7; TRBD1 matches at 7 bases. V shed 3 bases and J 0 bases; nucleotides not matched to a gene: 5. This CDR3 has 15 amino acids.